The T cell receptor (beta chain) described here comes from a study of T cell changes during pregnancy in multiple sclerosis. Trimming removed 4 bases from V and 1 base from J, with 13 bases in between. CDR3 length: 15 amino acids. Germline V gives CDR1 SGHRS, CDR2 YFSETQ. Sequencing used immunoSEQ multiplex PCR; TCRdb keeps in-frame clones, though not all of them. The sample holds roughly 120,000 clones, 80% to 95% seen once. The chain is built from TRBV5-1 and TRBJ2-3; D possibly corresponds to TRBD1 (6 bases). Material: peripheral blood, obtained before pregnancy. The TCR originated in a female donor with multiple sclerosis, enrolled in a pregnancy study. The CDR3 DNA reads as TGCGCCAGCAGCGCGCAACAGGGACGCACAGATACGCAGTATTTT. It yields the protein CASSAQQGRTDTQYF.